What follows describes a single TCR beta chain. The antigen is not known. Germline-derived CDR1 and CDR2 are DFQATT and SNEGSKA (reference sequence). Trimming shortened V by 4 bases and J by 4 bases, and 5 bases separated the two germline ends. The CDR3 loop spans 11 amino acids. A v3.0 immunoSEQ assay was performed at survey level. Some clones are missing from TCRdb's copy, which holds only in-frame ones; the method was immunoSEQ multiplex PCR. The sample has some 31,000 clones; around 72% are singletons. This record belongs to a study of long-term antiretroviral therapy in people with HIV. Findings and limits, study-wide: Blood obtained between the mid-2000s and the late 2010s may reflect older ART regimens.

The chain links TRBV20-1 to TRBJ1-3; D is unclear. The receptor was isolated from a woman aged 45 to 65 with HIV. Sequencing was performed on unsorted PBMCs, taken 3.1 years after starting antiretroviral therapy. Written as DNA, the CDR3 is TGCAGTGCTATGGTCGGAAACACCATATATTTT. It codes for CSAMVGNTIYF.